This T cell receptor beta chain was identified during a study of CD8 T cells in Susac syndrome. Random hexamers primed reverse transcription of about 0.5 to 1 ug RNA. Using its own MiXCR run on the immunoSEQ multiplex PCR reads, TCRdb lists one record per CDR3 protein. Altogether around 200,000 distinct CDR3 sequences are present, more than 85% being singletons, with the ten largest covering about 0.15%. J gave up 8 bases and V 9 bases, and 11 bases lay outside the gene matches. The CDR3 is made up of 15 amino acids. Per the germline V gene, CDR1 is MNHEY and CDR2 is SMNVEV (reference sequence). This clonotype was picked up one time.

Sequenced sample: CD8+ T cells from PBMCs. The chain combines TRBV27 with TRBJ2-1, with TRBD1 identical over 12 bases. The source is a human donor with Susac syndrome. The CDR3 bases are TGTGCCAGTAGCCTTGTCCGGGACAGGGGGCATGAGCAGTTCTTC. This sequence encodes CASSLVRDRGHEQFF.